The 9 T cell receptor beta chains in this list originate from one sample, sequenced in a study of T cells in Graves' hyperthyroidism and ophthalmopathy. From RNA transcripts, TCR beta CDR3 regions were amplified. Primed by the HTBI set, a first-round RT-PCR was run on the TCR CDR3. TCRdb itself ran the multiplex PCR reads through MiXCR, one entry per CDR3 protein. The sample has about 760,000 distinct CDR3 sequences, roughly a third seen once. The sample taken for sequencing was blood. Every receptor here comes from a woman between 35 and 50 years old with Graves' hyperthyroidism.

The rearrangement links TRBV20-1 to TRBJ2-7, with 7 bases that match TRBD2. Looked up from germline, CDR1 is DFQATT and CDR2 is SNEGSKA (reference sequence). This CDR3 is 15 amino acids long. With V trimmed by 0 bases and J by 5 bases, 10 bases remained unmatched. The CDR3 protein is CSARDSAGVGHEQYF. In nucleotides, the CDR3 is TGCAGTGCTAGAGATTCGGCGGGGGTCGGTCACGAGCAGTACTTC.

This clonotype was counted ten times or more. The V and J genes are TRBV5-1 and TRBJ2-2; the match to TRBD1 covers 7 bases. The J segment lost 3 bases and the V segment lost 4 bases, leaving 6 bases of the junction unmatched. CDR1 is SGHRS and CDR2 is YFSETQ in the germline V gene. This CDR3 comprises 15 residues. In DNA, the CDR3 is TGCGCCAGCAGCATAGTTGACAGGGACACCGGGGAGCTGTTTTTT. Translation: CASSIVDRDTGELFF.

This clonotype has at least ten counts. The rearrangement uses TRBV7-6 and TRBJ2-7, with a tentative D call TRBD2 (6 bases). The CDR3 extends over 15 amino acids. Germline V gene sequence: CDR1 SGHVS, CDR2 FNYEAQ. Trimming cost V 2 bases and J 2 bases, with 13 bases left between them. CDR3 region: CASSLQDGGPYEQYF. CDR3 nucleotides: TGTGCCAGCAGCTTACAGGACGGAGGGCCCTACGAGCAGTACTTC. The entire variable domain, with the rest obtained from reference TRBV7-6 and TRBJ2-7, is as follows: GAGVSQSPRYKVTKRGQDVALRCDPISGHVSLYWYRQALGQGPEFLTYFNYEAQQDKSGLPNDRFSAERPEGSISTLTIQRTEQRDSAMYRCASSLQDGGPYEQYFGPGTRLTVT.

V and J are TRBV11-2 and TRBJ1-4; 7 bases match TRBD1. This CDR3 comprises 14 residues. V gave up 10 bases and J gave up 8 bases; unmatched junction bases: 13. Germline V gene data show CDR1 as SGHAT and CDR2 as FQNNGV. The CDR3 nucleotides read TGTGCCACCACTAATGGAAGGGGGCAAGAAAAACTGTTTTTT. This sequence encodes CATTNGRGQEKLFF.

V and J are TRBV7-8 and TRBJ2-2, with 10 bases aligning to TRBD1. This CDR3 comprises 17 residues. The germline gives CDR1 SGHVS, CDR2 FQNEAQ. V trimming: 5 bases; J trimming: 4 bases; junction bases outside the gene matches: 10. The CDR3 loop reads CASSRGQGGSGTGELFF. In nucleotides, the CDR3 is TGTGCCAGCAGCCGAGGACAGGGGGGCTCAGGCACCGGGGAGCTGTTTTTT.

The chain joins TRBV15 to TRBJ1-1; D possibly corresponds to TRBD1 (5 bases). Germline V gene sequence: CDR1 LNHNV, CDR2 YYDKDF (reference sequence). This CDR3 comprises 13 residues. V lost 5 bases and J 7 bases, leaving 14 bases between the germline ends. CDR3 nucleotide sequence: TGTGCCACCAGCCCCTGGGAAAGGGGTGAAGCTTTCTTT. Its protein product is CATSPWERGEAFF.

This clonotype was seen many times. Its ends do not fully match the called genes, so a read error is possible. This chain uses TRBV7-7 with TRBJ2-5, with TRBD2 matching 8 bases. CDR1 and CDR2 from the germline V gene are SSHAT and FNYEAQ (reference sequence). This CDR3 has 14 residues. CDR3 loop: CASSLGRTSETQYF. DNA of the CDR3: TGTGCTAGCAGCTTAGGAAGGACTAGCGAGACCCAGTACTTC.

This clonotype was detected many times. The CDR3, as DNA: TGTGCCAGCAGCTTGCGGAGCAATCAGCCCCAGCATTTT. This codes for CASSLRSNQPQHF. The genes are TRBV12-3 or TRBV12-4 and TRBJ1-5, with D unclear. Trimming removed 6 bases from V and 1 base from J, with 7 bases in between. This CDR3 is 13 amino acids long.

Only a few counts were recorded for this clonotype. DNA of the CDR3: TGTGCCAGCACCCAAACGGAGGGTTTCCACGAGCAGTACTTC. Its protein is CASTQTEGFHEQYF. The chain employs TRBV12-3 or TRBV12-4 and TRBJ2-7; tentatively, D is TRBD2 (6 bases). Trimming shortened V by 7 bases and J by 5 bases, and 18 bases separated the two germline ends. The CDR3 is 14 amino acids.